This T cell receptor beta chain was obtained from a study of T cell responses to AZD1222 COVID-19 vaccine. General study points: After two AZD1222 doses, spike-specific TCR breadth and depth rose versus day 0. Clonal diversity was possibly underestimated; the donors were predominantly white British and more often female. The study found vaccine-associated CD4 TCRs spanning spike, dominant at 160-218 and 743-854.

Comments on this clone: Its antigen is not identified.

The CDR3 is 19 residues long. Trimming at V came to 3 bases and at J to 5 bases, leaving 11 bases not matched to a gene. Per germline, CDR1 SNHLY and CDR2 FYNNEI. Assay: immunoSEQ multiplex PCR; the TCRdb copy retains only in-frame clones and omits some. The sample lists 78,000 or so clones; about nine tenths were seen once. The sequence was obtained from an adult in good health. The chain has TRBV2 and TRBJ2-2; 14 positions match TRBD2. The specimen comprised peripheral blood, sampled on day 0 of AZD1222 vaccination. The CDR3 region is CASSDGAGTSGRGTGELFF. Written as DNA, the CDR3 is TGTGCCAGCAGTGATGGGGCCGGGACTAGCGGGAGAGGTACCGGGGAGCTGTTTTTT.